The clone carrying this T cell receptor beta chain has more than one count but fewer than ten. In TCRdb, the 5' RACE reads were re-called with MiXCR into one record per CDR3 protein. The profile covers just under 60,000 distinct CDR3 sequences, with 8.5% to 10% appearing a single time and approximately 15% taken by the ten largest. The V and J ends lost 0 bases and 2 bases respectively, with 12 bases between them. This CDR3 is built from 15 residues. CDR1 is DFQATT and CDR2 is SNEGSKA in the germline V gene (reference sequence). This sample was taken from a study of early T cells in non-severe SARS-CoV-2 infection.

The specimen was whole blood. The chain carries TRBV20-1 and TRBJ2-3; unclear D gene. This TCR derives from an adult who was a healthcare worker with PCR-confirmed SARS-CoV-2 infection or an uninfected control (not recorded which). CDR3 residues: CSARDPVRNTDTQYF. In nucleotides, the CDR3 is TGCAGTGCTAGAGATCCTGTAAGGAACACAGATACGCAGTATTTT.